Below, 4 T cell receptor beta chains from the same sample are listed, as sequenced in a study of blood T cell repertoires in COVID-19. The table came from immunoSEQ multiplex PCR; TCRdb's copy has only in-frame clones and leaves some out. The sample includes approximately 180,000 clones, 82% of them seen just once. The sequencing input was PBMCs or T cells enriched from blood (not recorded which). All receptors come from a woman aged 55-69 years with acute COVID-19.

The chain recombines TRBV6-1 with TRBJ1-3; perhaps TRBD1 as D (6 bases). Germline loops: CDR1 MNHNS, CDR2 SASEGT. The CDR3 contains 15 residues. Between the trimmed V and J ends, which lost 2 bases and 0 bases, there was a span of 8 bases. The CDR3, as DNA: TGTGCCAGCAGTGAAAGGGGGAGCTCTGGAAACACCATATATTTT. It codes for CASSERGSSGNTIYF.

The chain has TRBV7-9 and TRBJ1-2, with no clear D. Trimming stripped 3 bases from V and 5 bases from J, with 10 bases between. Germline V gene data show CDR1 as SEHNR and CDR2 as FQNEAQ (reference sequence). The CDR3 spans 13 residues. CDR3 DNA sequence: TGTGCCAGCAGCTTTGGGAGCGATTATGGCTACACCTTC. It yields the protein CASSFGSDYGYTF. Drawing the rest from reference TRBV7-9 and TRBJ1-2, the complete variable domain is DTGVSQNPRHKITKRGQNVTFRCDPISEHNRLYWYRQTLGQGPEFLTYFQNEAQLEKSRLLSDRFSAERPKGSFSTLEIQRTEQGDSAMYLCASSFGSDYGYTFGSGTRLTVV.

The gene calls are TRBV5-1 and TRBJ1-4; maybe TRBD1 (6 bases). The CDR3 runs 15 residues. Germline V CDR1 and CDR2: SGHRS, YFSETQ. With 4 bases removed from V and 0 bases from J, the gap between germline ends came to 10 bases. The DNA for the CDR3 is TGCGCCAGCAGCCTAGGACAGTCAACTAATGAAAAACTGTTTTTT. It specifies CASSLGQSTNEKLFF. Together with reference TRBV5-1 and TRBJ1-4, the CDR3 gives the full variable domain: KAGVTQTPRYLIKTRGQQVTLSCSPISGHRSVSWYQQTPGQGLQFLFEYFSETQRNKGNFPGRFSGRQFSNSRSEMNVSTLELGDSALYLCASSLGQSTNEKLFFGSGTQLSVL.

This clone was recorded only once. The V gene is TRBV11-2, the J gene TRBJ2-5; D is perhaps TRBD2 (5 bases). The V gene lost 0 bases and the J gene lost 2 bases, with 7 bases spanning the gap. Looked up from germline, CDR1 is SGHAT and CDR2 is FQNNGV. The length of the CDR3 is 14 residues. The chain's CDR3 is CASSLDRTQETQYF. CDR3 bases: TGTGCCAGCAGCTTAGATCGGACTCAAGAGACCCAGTACTTC.